These T cell receptor beta chains were read from a single sample in a study of T cell changes during pregnancy in multiple sclerosis. TCRdb keeps only in-frame clones here, not all; method: immunoSEQ multiplex PCR. The repertoire holds some 100,000 clones, with about 94% as singletons. This specimen consisted of peripheral blood, obtained before pregnancy. The receptors come from a female donor with multiple sclerosis, enrolled in a pregnancy study. The CDR3 runs from the conserved cysteine through the conserved F or W. A D gene is named only where the DNA matches it firmly. Where a row states a size, it is once, few, many or the class of an expanded clone; other rows omit it.

D gene: TRBD2
V gene: TRBV30
clone size: NA
J gene: TRBJ2-1
CDR3 protein: CAWSPSGLAGGGNEQFF
CDR3 DNA: TGTGCCTGGAGTCCCTCGGGACTAGCGGGAGGCGGGAATGAGCAGTTCTTC

D gene: TRBD1
V gene: TRBV19
clone size: NA
J gene: TRBJ1-1
CDR3 protein: CASSLTGLNTEAFF
CDR3 DNA: TGTGCCAGTAGCTTGACAGGGTTGAACACTGAAGCTTTCTTT

D gene: NA
V gene: TRBV5-1
clone size: NA
J gene: TRBJ2-7
CDR3 protein: CASSSTGTGTPEQYF
CDR3 DNA: TGCGCCAGCAGCTCGACGGGCACAGGGACCCCCGAGCAGTACTTC

D gene: NA
V gene: TRBV30
clone size: NA
J gene: TRBJ2-6
CDR3 protein: CAWRSPLGATGANVLTF
CDR3 DNA: TGTGCCTGGAGGTCCCCCCTGGGGGCAACTGGGGCCAACGTCCTGACTTTC

D gene: TRBD2
V gene: TRBV4-3
clone size: NA
J gene: TRBJ2-7
CDR3 protein: CASSQGLAGTYEQYF
CDR3 DNA: TGCGCCAGCAGCCAAGGACTAGCGGGTACCTACGAGCAGTACTTC

D gene: NA
V gene: TRBV6-1
clone size: once
J gene: TRBJ2-1
CDR3 protein: CASSEIQGGVNEQFF
CDR3 DNA: TGTGCCAGCAGTGAAATCCAGGGGGGAGTCAATGAGCAGTTCTTC

D gene: NA
V gene: TRBV6-6
clone size: NA
J gene: TRBJ2-5
CDR3 protein: CASSYFTSRQETQYF
CDR3 DNA: TGTGCCAGCAGTTACTTTACTAGCCGGCAAGAGACCCAGTACTTC

D gene: TRBD2
V gene: TRBV5-1
clone size: NA
J gene: TRBJ2-3
CDR3 protein: CASSPPGGGTQYF
CDR3 DNA: TGCGCCAGCAGCCCCCCCGGGGGAGGGACGCAGTATTTT

D gene: TRBD2
V gene: TRBV7-9
clone size: NA
J gene: TRBJ2-7
CDR3 protein: CASSLGGLAAANYEQYF
CDR3 DNA: TGTGCCAGCAGCTTAGGGGGTCTAGCGGCCGCGAACTACGAGCAGTACTTC

D gene: TRBD1
V gene: TRBV14
clone size: NA
J gene: TRBJ2-7
CDR3 protein: CASSLLDRGRHEQYF
CDR3 DNA: TGTGCCAGCAGCCTACTGGACAGGGGGCGACACGAGCAGTACTTC

D gene: NA
V gene: TRBV4-1
clone size: NA
J gene: TRBJ1-2
CDR3 protein: CASSQVGTGRNYGYTF
CDR3 DNA: TGCGCCAGCAGCCAAGTTGGTACAGGGAGAAACTATGGCTACACCTTC

D gene: NA
V gene: TRBV4-2
clone size: NA
J gene: TRBJ2-2
CDR3 protein: CASSPGGGELFF
CDR3 DNA: TGTGCCAGCAGCCCAGGTGGCGGGGAGCTGTTTTTT

D gene: NA
V gene: TRBV19
clone size: NA
J gene: TRBJ1-5
CDR3 protein: CASSIPLSQKHQPQHF
CDR3 DNA: TGTGCCAGTAGTATTCCTCTCAGTCAGAAACATCAGCCCCAGCATTTT

D gene: NA
V gene: TRBV11-3
clone size: NA
J gene: TRBJ2-7
CDR3 protein: CASSFDGSYEQYF
CDR3 DNA: TGTGCCAGCAGCTTTGACGGGTCCTACGAGCAGTACTTC

D gene: TRBD1
V gene: TRBV2
clone size: NA
J gene: TRBJ2-7
CDR3 protein: CASQWTGPYEQYF
CDR3 DNA: TGTGCCAGCCAATGGACAGGGCCTTACGAGCAGTACTTC

D gene: NA
V gene: TRBV29-1
clone size: NA
J gene: TRBJ1-1
CDR3 protein: CSVGAGGDTEAFF
CDR3 DNA: TGCAGCGTTGGTGCGGGTGGGGACACTGAAGCTTTCTTT

D gene: NA
V gene: TRBV29-1
clone size: NA
J gene: TRBJ1-2
CDR3 protein: CSVEDLDKANYGYTF
CDR3 DNA: TGCAGCGTTGAAGATCTTGACAAAGCTAACTATGGCTACACCTTC

D gene: NA
V gene: TRBV7-3
clone size: NA
J gene: TRBJ2-1
CDR3 protein: CASSPIDGVPYNEQFF
CDR3 DNA: TGTGCCAGCAGCCCCATAGACGGGGTACCTTACAATGAGCAGTTCTTC

D gene: NA
V gene: TRBV7-9
clone size: NA
J gene: TRBJ2-2
CDR3 protein: CASPLAGELFF
CDR3 DNA: TGTGCCAGCCCGCTAGCCGGGGAGCTGTTTTTT

D gene: NA
V gene: TRBV29-1
clone size: NA
J gene: TRBJ1-2
CDR3 protein: CSVDRGGREYGYTF
CDR3 DNA: TGCAGCGTTGATAGGGGGGGAAGGGAATATGGCTACACCTTC

D gene: NA
V gene: TRBV9
clone size: NA
J gene: TRBJ1-1
CDR3 protein: CASSVGGAEAFF
CDR3 DNA: TGTGCCAGCAGCGTAGGGGGGGCTGAAGCTTTCTTT

D gene: NA
V gene: TRBV5-4
clone size: NA
J gene: TRBJ2-7
CDR3 protein: CASSSDSPEQYF
CDR3 DNA: TGTGCCAGCAGCTCGGACAGCCCCGAGCAGTACTTC

D gene: NA
V gene: TRBV21-1
clone size: NA
J gene: TRBJ2-7
CDR3 protein: CASSAGLRTSGNYEQYF
CDR3 DNA: TGTGCCAGCAGCGCAGGGTTGAGGACTAGCGGCAACTACGAGCAGTACTTC

D gene: NA
V gene: TRBV2
clone size: NA
J gene: TRBJ1-2
CDR3 protein: CASSSLGQNYGYTF
CDR3 DNA: TGTGCCAGCAGTTCCCTCGGACAGAACTATGGCTACACCTTC

D gene: TRBD1
V gene: TRBV27
clone size: NA
J gene: TRBJ1-1
CDR3 protein: CASSPGGAMNTEAFF
CDR3 DNA: TGTGCCAGCAGTCCAGGGGGAGCGATGAACACTGAAGCTTTCTTT